This TCR beta chain was captured in a study of T-cell reconstitution after alpha-beta-depleted transplantation in children. Findings and caveats of the study: The origin of high day-60 TCRbeta diversity in some patients lay in surviving recipient T cells and thymic progenitors. Expanded graft clones numbering several hundred reportedly gave rise to alpha-beta T cells about two months after transplant. At one year after transplant, newly produced T cells mostly accounted for T-cell counts and diversity.

This clonotype was seen only a few times. The antigen remains undetermined. Preparing the TCRbeta library involved the use of unique molecular identifiers. Using its own MiXCR run on the PCR reads, TCRdb lists one record per CDR3 protein. This sample yields more than 500,000 distinct CDR3 sequences, of which about an eighth are seen a single time; 14% belongs to the top ten. The CDR3 covers 19 residues. V gave up 2 bases and J gave up 2 bases; unmatched junction bases: 10. Germline V gene sequence: CDR1 SGHVS, CDR2 FQNEAQ. The receptor was isolated from a female patient aged 2 to 10 who had a stem cell transplant for aplastic anemia, so the T cells may come from the graft donor. This chain links TRBV7-8 with TRBJ2-3; TRBD2 aligns across 13 bases. The sample here was PBMCs, mostly from graft donor cells, taken 180 days after TCRalphabeta/CD19-depleted stem cell transplant. The CDR3 loop is CASSLLWTGTSGNTDTQYF. CDR3 in DNA: TGTGCCAGCAGCTTACTGTGGACCGGGACTAGCGGGAACACAGATACGCAGTATTTT.